A selection of T cell receptor beta chains follows, all from one sample in a study of Ad26.COV2.S vaccination and SARS-CoV-2 variants. The table came from immunoSEQ multiplex PCR; TCRdb's copy has only in-frame clones and leaves some out. The sample includes 350,000 to 450,000 clones, 89% seen only once; the top ten take 1.5% to 2%. The sequenced sample was peripheral blood, obtained in a trial of Ad26.COV2.S vaccine versus placebo. All receptors come from a person aged 18-65 years who received the Ad26.COV2.S COVID-19 vaccine or a placebo. The CDR3 runs from the conserved cysteine through the conserved F or W. A D gene is named only where the DNA matches it firmly. Some rows have no size entry. The others give once, few or many, or a class for an expanded clone.

V	J	size	D	CDR3	DNA
TRBV5-6	TRBJ2-7	-	-	CASSWGPGEQYF	TGTGCCAGCAGCTGGGGGCCTGGCGAGCAGTACTTC
TRBV28	TRBJ2-3	-	TRBD2	CASREGLAGSDTQYF	TGTGCCAGCAGAGAGGGACTAGCCGGCTCAGATACGCAGTATTTT
TRBV27	TRBJ1-5	once	-	CASSLTTLQPQHF	TGTGCCAGCAGTTTAACGACATTACAGCCCCAGCATTTT
TRBV9	TRBJ1-5	-	-	CASSVGGQVDQPQHF	TGTGCCAGCAGCGTGGGGGGGCAGGTGGATCAGCCCCAGCATTTT
TRBV6-6	TRBJ2-7	-	-	CASSYSKEAHSYEQYF	TGTGCCAGCAGTTACTCGAAGGAGGCCCACTCCTACGAGCAGTACTTC
TRBV28	TRBJ1-3	-	-	CASSFEGPGNTIYF	TGTGCCAGCAGTTTCGAGGGGCCTGGAAACACCATATATTTT
TRBV19	TRBJ2-5	-	TRBD1	CASSRYRDSQETQYF	TGTGCCAGTAGTCGATACCGGGACAGCCAAGAGACCCAGTACTTC
TRBV18	TRBJ2-7	-	-	CASSLTTSSYEQYF	TGTGCCAGCTCGCTTACTACTAGCAGCTACGAGCAGTACTTC
TRBV6-1	TRBJ1-5	-	-	CASSENGYSNQPQHF	TGTGCCAGCAGTGAAAATGGTTATAGCAATCAGCCCCAGCATTTT
TRBV30	TRBJ1-3	-	-	CAWTEGSGNTIYF	TGTGCCTGGACGGAGGGATCTGGAAACACCATATATTTT
TRBV2	TRBJ2-7	once	TRBD2	CASRASGNGEQYF	TGTGCCAGCAGGGCTAGCGGGAACGGCGAGCAGTACTTC
TRBV7-2	TRBJ1-2	once	-	CASSQGLGRGEYGYTF	TGTGCCAGCAGCCAGGGTTTGGGACGGGGGGAGTATGGCTACACCTTC
TRBV30	TRBJ1-6	once	-	CAAPWGGRLHF	TGTGCCGCGCCCTGGGGGGGACGTCTCCACTTT
TRBV30	TRBJ1-2	-	-	CAWSPDSVNYGYTF	TGTGCCTGGAGTCCAGACAGTGTTAACTATGGCTACACCTTC
TRBV11-2	TRBJ2-5	-	-	CASSLWAVTGRSQETQYF	TGTGCCAGCAGCTTGTGGGCAGTGACGGGAAGAAGCCAAGAGACCCAGTACTTC
TRBV6-1	TRBJ1-5	-	TRBD1	CASSEAPGQGSLSNQPQHF	TGTGCCAGCAGTGAAGCTCCAGGACAGGGGTCCCTTAGCAATCAGCCCCAGCATTTT
TRBV27	TRBJ1-5	-	TRBD1	CASSFGTGGGNQPQHF	TGTGCCAGCAGTTTCGGGACAGGGGGCGGCAATCAGCCCCAGCATTTT
TRBV5-4	TRBJ2-3	-	-	CASSLRGTDTQYF	TGTGCCAGCAGCTTGCGGGGAACAGATACGCAGTATTTT
TRBV28	TRBJ2-7	-	TRBD1	CASSSVDRARVEQYF	TGTGCCAGCAGTTCCGTGGACAGGGCGCGGGTCGAGCAGTACTTC
TRBV7-9	TRBJ2-1	few	-	CASSLTDEQFF	TGTGCCAGCAGCTTAACGGATGAGCAGTTCTTC
TRBV19	TRBJ2-1	-	TRBD1	CASRLAGTGINEQFF	TGTGCCAGTAGGCTCGCCGGGACAGGGATCAATGAGCAGTTCTTC
TRBV14	TRBJ2-3	-	-	CASSQDIGDTQYF	TGTGCCAGCAGCCAAGATATAGGAGATACGCAGTATTTT
TRBV4-3	TRBJ2-7	-	TRBD1	CASSQGPGQGLWEQYF	TGCGCCAGCAGCCAAGGGCCGGGACAGGGCTTATGGGAGCAGTACTTC
TRBV28	TRBJ1-1	-	-	CASSRRGEDTEAFF	TGTGCCAGCTCCAGAAGGGGGGAGGACACTGAAGCTTTCTTT
TRBV5-4	TRBJ2-5	-	TRBD1	CASSSGQGQETQYF	TGTGCCAGCAGCTCTGGACAGGGCCAAGAGACCCAGTACTTC
TRBV25-1	TRBJ2-1	-	-	CASSVRDSRSYNEQFF	TGTGCCAGCAGTGTAAGGGACTCACGCTCCTACAATGAGCAGTTCTTC
TRBV7-3	TRBJ1-2	-	TRBD1	CASSLSRDSGPRRAADGYTF	TGTGCCAGCAGCCTGTCCCGGGACAGCGGACCCCGGCGGGCTGCAGATGGCTACACCTTC
TRBV5-6	TRBJ2-1	once	TRBD2	CASTETTSAEQFF	TGTGCCAGCACCGAAACCACTAGCGCAGAGCAGTTCTTC
TRBV28	TRBJ2-5	-	TRBD1	CASSTGTGGQETQYF	TGTGCCAGCAGTACCGGGACAGGGGGGCAAGAGACCCAGTACTTC
TRBV9	TRBJ1-2	-	-	CASSVDHGIYGYTF	TGTGCCAGCAGCGTAGATCATGGTATCTATGGCTACACCTTC
TRBV7-9	TRBJ1-6	few	-	CASSSGTHNSPLHF	TGTGCCAGCAGCTCCGGGACCCATAATTCACCCCTCCACTTT
TRBV25-1	TRBJ1-5	-	-	CASSETLGQPQHF	TGTGCCAGCAGTGAAACCCTCGGTCAGCCCCAGCATTTT
TRBV4-1	TRBJ2-3	-	-	CASSLQGRLSTDTQYF	TGCGCCAGCAGCCTCCAAGGACGATTAAGCACAGATACGCAGTATTTT
TRBV5-6	TRBJ1-1	-	-	CASSLRGLNTEAFF	TGTGCCAGCAGCTTGAGGGGCCTTAACACTGAAGCTTTCTTT
TRBV5-1	TRBJ2-3	few	-	CASSLSGWGRTDTQYF	TGCGCCAGCAGCTTGTCTGGATGGGGGAGAACAGATACGCAGTATTTT
TRBV4-2	TRBJ2-1	-	TRBD2	CASSQDPGTRFNEQFF	TGTGCCAGCAGCCAAGATCCCGGGACTAGATTCAATGAGCAGTTCTTC
TRBV9	TRBJ2-5	-	-	CASSAEETQYF	TGTGCCAGCAGCGCCGAAGAGACCCAGTACTTC
TRBV11-3	TRBJ1-2	-	-	CASSLDRGLHTGSGYTF	TGTGCCAGCAGCTTAGATCGAGGGCTCCACACAGGGTCCGGCTACACCTTC
TRBV27	TRBJ2-3	-	TRBD1	CASSSGQRTDTQYF	TGTGCCAGCAGTTCGGGACAGCGCACAGATACGCAGTATTTT
TRBV7-5	TRBJ2-7	once	-	CGGGCWPYEQYF	TGTGGGGGGGGGTGCTGGCCCTACGAGCAGTACTTC
TRBV7-8	TRBJ1-3	-	-	CASSLEPGNAGNTIYF	TGTGCCAGCAGCTTAGAACCGGGGAACGCTGGAAACACCATATATTTT
TRBV7-8	TRBJ2-1	-	-	CASSLTLNNEQFF	TGTGCCAGCAGCTTAACACTAAACAATGAGCAGTTCTTC
TRBV10-1	TRBJ2-3	-	TRBD2	CASSELRASGKSTDTQYF	TGCGCCAGCAGTGAGTTGCGGGCTAGCGGGAAAAGCACAGATACGCAGTATTTT
TRBV9	TRBJ2-1	-	TRBD2	CASSVSGVSYNEQFF	TGTGCCAGCAGCGTTAGCGGGGTCTCCTACAATGAGCAGTTCTTC
TRBV7-3	TRBJ2-2	-	-	CASSFTSGTNTGELFF	TGTGCCAGCAGCTTCACCTCCGGGACCAACACCGGGGAGCTGTTTTTT
TRBV5-1	TRBJ2-2	-	-	CASSDDRQNTGELFF	TGCGCCAGCAGCGATGACAGGCAGAACACCGGGGAGCTGTTTTTT
TRBV19	TRBJ2-7	once	-	CASSTSSSSLNEQYF	TGTGCCAGTAGTACCTCCTCGTCATCCCTTAACGAGCAGTACTTC
TRBV7-2	TRBJ2-2	-	TRBD2	CASSLFTSGIPGELFF	TGTGCCAGCAGCTTATTTACTAGCGGGATACCCGGGGAGCTGTTTTTT
TRBV6-5	TRBJ2-7	-	-	CASPTRDLSSYEQYF	TGTGCCAGCCCTACCCGGGACCTTAGCTCCTACGAGCAGTACTTC
TRBV28	TRBJ2-1	-	-	CASSLPRDYNEQFF	TGTGCCAGCAGTTTACCCCGGGACTACAATGAGCAGTTCTTC
TRBV7-9	TRBJ2-2	-	-	CASSSWSTGELFF	TGTGCCAGCAGCTCCTGGAGCACCGGGGAGCTGTTTTTT
TRBV6-6	TRBJ2-5	-	-	CASRSEAETQYF	TGTGCCAGCAGATCCGAAGCAGAGACCCAGTACTTC